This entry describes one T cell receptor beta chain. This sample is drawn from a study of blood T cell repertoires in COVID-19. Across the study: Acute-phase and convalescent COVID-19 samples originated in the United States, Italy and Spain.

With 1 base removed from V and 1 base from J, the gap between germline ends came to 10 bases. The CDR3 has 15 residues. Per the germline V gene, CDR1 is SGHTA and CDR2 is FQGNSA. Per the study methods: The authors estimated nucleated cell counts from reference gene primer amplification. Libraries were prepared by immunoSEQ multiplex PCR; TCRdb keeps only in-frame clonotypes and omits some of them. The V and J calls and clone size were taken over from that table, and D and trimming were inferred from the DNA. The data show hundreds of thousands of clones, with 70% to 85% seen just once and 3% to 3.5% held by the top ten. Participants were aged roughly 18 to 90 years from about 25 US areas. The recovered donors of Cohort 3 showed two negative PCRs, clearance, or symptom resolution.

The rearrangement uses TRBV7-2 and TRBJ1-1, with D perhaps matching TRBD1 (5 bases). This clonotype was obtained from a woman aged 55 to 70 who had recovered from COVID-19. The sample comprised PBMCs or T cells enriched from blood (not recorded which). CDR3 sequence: CASSLVGGGNTEAFF. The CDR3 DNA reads TGTGCCAGCAGCTTAGTTGGGGGAGGGAACACTGAAGCTTTCTTT.